This T cell receptor (beta chain) was profiled in a study of blood T cell repertoires in COVID-19. Across the whole study: In each case, the material was cDNA or gDNA derived from T cells, B-cell-depleted T cells, or PBMCs.

The study assigned cohorts using participant-reported clinical history. Within 2 weeks before study entry, exposed participants met a COVID-19 case. Source study methods: Estimates of nucleated cell counts were drawn from the amplification of reference gene primers. Sequenced by immunoSEQ multiplex PCR; TCRdb stores in-frame clones only, minus some. V, J and clone size were drawn from that table, and D and trimming were deduced from the DNA. The sample lists 350,000 to 400,000 clones; roughly nine tenths were seen once. The CDR3 is 14 residues long. V dropped 1 base and J dropped 10 bases, with 14 bases sitting between them. From germline, CDR1 is SGHAT and CDR2 FQNNGV.

Specimen: PBMCs or T cells enriched from blood (not recorded which). V gene TRBV11-2 combines with J gene TRBJ1-5; D is perhaps TRBD1 (6 bases). The clonotype was recovered from a woman aged 35 to 49 who had been exposed to COVID-19. The CDR3 region has the DNA TGTGCCAGCAGCTTAGTCGCAGGGGTGCATCCCCAGCATTTT. Translating it yields CASSLVAGVHPQHF.